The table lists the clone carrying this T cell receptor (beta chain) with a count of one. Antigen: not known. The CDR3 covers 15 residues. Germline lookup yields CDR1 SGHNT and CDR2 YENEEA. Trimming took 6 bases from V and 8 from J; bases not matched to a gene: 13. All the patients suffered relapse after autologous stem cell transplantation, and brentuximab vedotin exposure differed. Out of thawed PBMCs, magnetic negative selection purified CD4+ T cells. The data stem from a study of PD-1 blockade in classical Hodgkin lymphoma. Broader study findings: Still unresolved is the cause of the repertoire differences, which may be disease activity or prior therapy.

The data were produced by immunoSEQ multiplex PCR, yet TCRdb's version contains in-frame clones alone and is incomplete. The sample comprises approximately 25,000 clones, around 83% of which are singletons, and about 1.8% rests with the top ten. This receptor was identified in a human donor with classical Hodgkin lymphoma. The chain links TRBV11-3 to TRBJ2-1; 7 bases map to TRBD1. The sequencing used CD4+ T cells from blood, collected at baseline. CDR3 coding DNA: TGTGCCAGCAGGTATAGTCCGGGACAGTCCGATGAGCAGTTCTTC. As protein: CASRYSPGQSDEQFF.